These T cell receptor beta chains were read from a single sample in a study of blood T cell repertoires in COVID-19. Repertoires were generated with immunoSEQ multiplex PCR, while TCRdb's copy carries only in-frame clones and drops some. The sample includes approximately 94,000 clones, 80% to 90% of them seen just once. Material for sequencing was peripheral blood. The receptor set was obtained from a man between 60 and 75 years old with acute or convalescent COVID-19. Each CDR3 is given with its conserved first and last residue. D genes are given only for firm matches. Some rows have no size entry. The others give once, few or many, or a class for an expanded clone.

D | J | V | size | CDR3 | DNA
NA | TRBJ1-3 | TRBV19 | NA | CASMGALKTGNTIYF | TGTGCCAGTATGGGGGCTCTTAAAACTGGAAACACCATATATTTT
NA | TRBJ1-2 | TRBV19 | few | CASSRDYWGYGYTF | TGTGCCAGTAGTAGGGACTATTGGGGCTATGGCTACACCTTC
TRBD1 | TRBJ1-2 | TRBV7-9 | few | CASSSTGGYGYTF | TGTGCCAGCAGCTCCACAGGGGGCTATGGCTACACCTTC
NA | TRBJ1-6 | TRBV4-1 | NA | CASSPWLGGSPLHF | TGCGCCAGCAGCCCCTGGTTGGGGGGTTCACCCCTCCACTTT
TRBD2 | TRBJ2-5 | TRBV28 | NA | CASSPPTSEKTQYF | TGTGCCAGCAGCCCGCCGACTAGCGAAAAGACCCAGTACTTC
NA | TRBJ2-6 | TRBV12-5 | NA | CASGRDSGANVLTF | TGTGCTAGTGGTCGCGACTCTGGGGCCAACGTCCTGACTTTC
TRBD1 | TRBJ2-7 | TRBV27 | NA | CASSLSTGRVGYEQYF | TGTGCCAGCAGTTTATCGACAGGGCGGGTTGGGTACGAGCAGTACTTC
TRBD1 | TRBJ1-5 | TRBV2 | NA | CASSVAPGQLSNQPQHF | TGTGCCAGCAGTGTTGCCCCGGGACAGCTTAGCAATCAGCCCCAGCATTTT
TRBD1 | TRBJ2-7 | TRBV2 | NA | CASRLGQATYEQYF | TGTGCCAGCAGACTGGGACAGGCTACCTACGAGCAGTACTTC
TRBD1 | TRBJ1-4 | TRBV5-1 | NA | CASSLGQGRTNEKLFF | TGCGCCAGCAGCTTGGGACAGGGAAGGACTAATGAAAAACTGTTTTTT
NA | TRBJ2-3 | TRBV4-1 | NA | CASSPIITDTQYF | TGCGCCAGCAGCCCTATTATAACAGATACGCAGTATTTT
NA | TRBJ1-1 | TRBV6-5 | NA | CASSYDAPSAEAFF | TGTGCCAGCAGTTACGACGCACCCAGCGCTGAAGCTTTCTTT
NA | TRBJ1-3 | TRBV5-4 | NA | CASSKTVQNSGNTIYF | TGTGCCAGCAGCAAAACCGTTCAGAACTCTGGAAACACCATATATTTT
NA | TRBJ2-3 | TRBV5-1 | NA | CASSFGRLSTDTQYF | TGCGCCAGCAGCTTTGGCCGCCTTAGCACAGATACGCAGTATTTT
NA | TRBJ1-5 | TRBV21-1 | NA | CASSKALSRTGNLQPQHF | TGTGCCAGCAGCAAAGCGCTCTCCCGGACAGGGAATTTACAGCCCCAGCATTTT
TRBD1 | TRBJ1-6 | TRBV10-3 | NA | CAIRQGAPSPLHF | TGTGCCATCAGACAGGGGGCCCCTTCACCCCTCCACTTT